This T cell receptor (beta chain) derives from a study of T cells in tuberculosis. Study background: In South Africa, adults with active tuberculosis were compared with IGRA-negative and latently infected IGRA-positive adolescents. Blood was taken before or within 7 days of anti-tuberculosis therapy. Study results and limitations: Selection depended on which cryopreserved specimens were available.

A word on this clone: Antigen specificity is unknown.

This CDR3 region has 14 residues. V was trimmed by 7 bases and J by 4 bases, leaving 17 bases between them. In germline, CDR1 is SNHLY, CDR2 FYNNEI. Assay used: immunoSEQ multiplex PCR; TCRdb lists only in-frame clones, some missing. The sample lists about 30,000 clones, about 90% occurring once. Time point defined: new active TB diagnosis, blood taken before or within 7 days of starting treatment. This sequence joins TRBV2 and TRBJ2-7; D might be TRBD1 (8 bases). The sequence came from an adult with tuberculosis. Sequencing used PBMCs, obtained at tuberculosis diagnosis. CDR3 coding DNA: TGTGCCAGCATGGATGACAGGGGAGGGTACGAGCAGTACTTC. The encoded protein is CASMDDRGGYEQYF.